Shown below are 8 T cell receptor beta chains from a single sample sequenced in a study of shared clonotypes between healthy human individuals. Data came from immunoSEQ multiplex PCR; TCRdb stores just in-frame clones and leaves some out. The sample yields millions of clones, 90% to 95% seen once. The sequenced material came from naive CD4+ T cells sorted from blood. Subset noted: CD45RA+ positively selected. The source of these receptors is a man younger than 35 in good health.

The chain has TRBV6-1 and TRBJ2-7; D assignment may be TRBD1 or TRBD2 (5 bases each). V lost 6 bases and J 4 bases, leaving 19 bases between the germline ends. The V gene's germline CDR1 is MNHNS and CDR2 SASEGT. CDR3 length: 15 amino acids. This CDR3 reads CASSPGLSEGYEQYF. CDR3 DNA: TGTGCCAGCAGCCCAGGACTCTCTGAGGGGTACGAGCAGTACTTC.

The chain couples TRBV5-1 to TRBJ1-2; D is undetermined. The CDR3 extends over 14 amino acids. Deletions cut 4 bases from V and 3 bases from J, with 13 bases between. Germline-derived CDR1 and CDR2 are SGHRS and YFSETQ. Written as DNA, the CDR3 is TGCGCCAGCAGCGCATTAGGGTCTGACTATGGCTACACCTTC. This sequence encodes CASSALGSDYGYTF.

The chain combines TRBV7-2 with TRBJ2-7; D is possibly TRBD2 (6 bases). Trimming removed 5 bases at V and 1 base at J, with 15 bases between. This CDR3 has 15 residues. Germline assignment: CDR1 SGHTA and CDR2 FQGNSA. The CDR3, as DNA: TGTGCCAGCAGCGGCATGGGGGGTCCTTCCTACGAGCAGTACTTC. It specifies CASSGMGGPSYEQYF.

The chain carries TRBV28 and TRBJ2-7; D possibly corresponds to TRBD1 (6 bases). The germline gives CDR1 MDHEN, CDR2 SYDVKM. V lost 5 bases and J lost 0, with 26 bases in between. The CDR3 is 19 amino acids. The CDR3 DNA reads as TGTGCCAGCAGTACCGACAGGCCACGAATAGTTCCCTCCTCCTACGAGCAGTACTTC. Amino acids: CASSTDRPRIVPSSYEQYF. The whole variable domain, filled in from reference TRBV28 and TRBJ2-7, reads DVKVTQSSRYLVKRTGEKVFLECVQDMDHENMFWYRQDPGLGLRLIYFSYDVKMKEKGDIPEGYSVSREKKERFSLILESASTNQTSMYLCASSTDRPRIVPSSYEQYFGPGTRLTVT.

Of note for this clone: Other DNA sequences in this sample translate to the same CDR3. CDR3 residues: CASSLGGPYEQYF. The CDR3 region has the DNA TGTGCCAGCAGCTTAGGGGGTCCCTACGAGCAGTACTTC. This sequence joins TRBV7-2 and TRBJ2-7; D not certain. CDR3 size: 13 residues. Germline CDR1 reads SGHTA; CDR2 reads FQGNSA. Trimming removed 1 base from V and 2 bases from J, with 6 bases in between.

CDR3 loop: CAISEDRGFGELFF. The CDR3, as DNA: TGTGCCATCAGTGAGGACAGGGGATTTGGTGAGCTGTTTTTT. The rearrangement links TRBV10-3 to TRBJ2-2; TRBD1 matches 8 bases. Germline loops: CDR1 ENHRY, CDR2 SYGVKD. J was trimmed by 11 bases and V by 2 bases; bases with no gene match: 7. The length of the CDR3 is 14 residues.

The rearrangement links TRBV9 to TRBJ2-2; TRBD2 matches 9 bases. The CDR3 covers 15 residues. The ends lost 6 bases at V and 1 base at J; junction bases unmatched: 4. The germline V gene has CDR1 SGDLS and CDR2 YYNGEE. CDR3 in DNA: TGTGCCAGCAACCTAGCGGGGAGGAACACCGGGGAGCTGTTTTTT. Amino acid sequence: CASNLAGRNTGELFF.

V and J are TRBV29-1 and TRBJ2-5; tentative D call: TRBD1 (6 bases). Germline loops: CDR1 SQVTM, CDR2 ANQGSEA. Trimming took off 3 bases at V and 3 bases at J, with 8 bases between the two ends. The CDR3 sequence is 12 residues long. CDR3 sequence reads: CSVEDRKETQYF. The CDR3 DNA reads as TGCAGCGTTGAGGACAGAAAAGAGACCCAGTACTTC. Drawing the rest from reference TRBV29-1 and TRBJ2-5, the complete variable domain is SAVISQKPSRDICQRGTSLTIQCQVDSQVTMMFWYRQQPGQSLTLIATANQGSEATYESGFVIDKFPISRPNLTFSTLTVSNMSPEDSSIYLCSVEDRKETQYFGPGTRLLVL.